This TCR beta chain is drawn from a study of shared clonotypes between healthy human individuals. Genomic DNA from each subset was divided evenly over several immunoSEQ plates. Original methodology: ImmunoSEQ sequences covered only the junction and lacked quality scores; filtering therefore differed. Assay: immunoSEQ multiplex PCR; the TCRdb copy retains only in-frame clones and omits some. The V and J calls and clone size come from that table; D and trimming were worked out from the DNA. The table records around 720,000 clones, about 80% of them present only once. Trimming at V came to 3 bases and at J to 5 bases, leaving 8 bases not matched to a gene. This CDR3 spans 15 amino acids. Per the germline V gene, CDR1 is WSHSY and CDR2 is SAAADI.

The sequenced sample consisted of memory CD4+ T cells sorted from blood. Subset defined: CD45RA-negative fraction. The receptor's source is a woman aged 30 to 39 in good health. The chain has TRBV10-2 and TRBJ2-7; 9 bases align to TRBD1. As DNA, the CDR3 is TGCGCCAGCAGTGATAAGGGACAGGGAAAAAACGAGCAGTACTTC. Translation gives CASSDKGQGKNEQYF.